This TCR beta chain was captured by sequencing in a study of blood T cell repertoires in COVID-19 (dated by TCRdb to about 2020). About the investigation overall: The collaborator samples originated in the United States, Italy and Spain and spanned the acute and convalescent phases of COVID-19. The material from the prospective study consisted of cDNA or gDNA derived from T cells, B-cell-depleted T cells, or PBMCs. Subjects who had been exposed to COVID-19, were actively infected with it, or had recovered from it provided the deeply sampled blood TCRbeta repertoires that made up the dataset. The repertoires were made available in a free public database intended to serve as a resource for research on the immune response to SARS-CoV-2. Samples came from the ongoing ImmuneRACE study (first 160 participants) plus 1,254 subjects from 6 global collaborators. The sample metadata nearly always contained a de-identified subject ID, COVID-19 status, age in years and sex. Where HLA class I and class II types were available, the types were taken from metadata supplied by the sample provider, not from assay-based typing. The study at large found these results: How much clinical and demographic metadata was included differed by source and by participant, and the metadata was provided uncurated.

Enrolling through a virtual design, the prospective study's participants ranged in age from roughly 18 to 100 years and lived across roughly 24 United States geographic areas. To assign participants to cohorts, the prospective study relied on clinical history that participants themselves reported in a screening survey and a study questionnaire. Recovered participants in ImmuneRACE Cohort 3 were defined by two consecutive negative NP/OP PCR tests, clearance by a healthcare professional, or resolution of symptoms. Mobile phlebotomists in the prospective study collected whole blood, serum and a nasopharyngeal or oropharyngeal swab from every participant. Prospective study participants could optionally give additional blood draws and questionnaires over an approximately 2-month period. Before DNA extraction, prospective study blood samples were shipped either frozen or at room temperature. Deletion took 10 bases off V and 0 bases off J, with a span of 12 bases between the germline ends. For CDR1 and CDR2, the germline V gene (reference sequence) lists MNHEY and SMNVEV. The CDR3 numbers 14 residues from cysteine through phenylalanine. Only CDR3 DNA is held: 42 bases, read in frame from base 1.

This clone has just one count. This receptor's antigen is unknown. The record has no base qualities; no much larger clone is one base away. The immunoSEQ Assay, a bias-controlled multiplex PCR, was used to amplify TCRbeta CDR3 regions from genomic DNA. On the authors' methods: Within the assay, amplification of reference gene primers was used to estimate how many nucleated cells each sample contained. To quantify the absolute abundance of each unique TCRbeta CDR3 rearrangement, sequence reads were collapsed and filtered. Productive Simpson clonality was computed per sample as the square root of Simpson's diversity index over productive rearrangements. TCRdb took this table from immuneACCESS and kept in-frame rearrangements with V and J called. Such tables lack part of the clones; where checked against another copy, unresolved V genes explain under half of the gap, and the rest is unexplained. That table supplies the V and J calls and clone size; D and trimming were determined from the DNA. A total of about 500,000 clones appear in this sample, approximately 86% of them only once. The ten largest clonotypes hold 0.65% to 0.9% of the sample.

The V and J segments used are TRBV27 and TRBJ2-2, with a weak D call of TRBD2 (5 bases match). The receptor comes from a woman between 18 and 29 years old who had recovered from COVID-19. The sample taken for sequencing was PBMCs or T cells enriched from blood (not recorded which). The CDR3 here reads CANANGANTGELFF. The sequence in DNA is TGTGCCAACGCAAACGGGGCGAACACCGGGGAGCTGTTTTTT.